These T cell receptor beta chains were read from a single sample in a study of shared clonotypes between healthy human individuals. Sequencing used immunoSEQ multiplex PCR; TCRdb keeps in-frame clones, though not all of them. The sample includes 550,000 to 850,000 clones, just under 75% seen only once; the top ten take around 1.7%. The sample comprised memory CD4+ T cells sorted from blood. Receptor source: a woman aged 25-40 years in good health. Both conserved end residues are part of each CDR3. Fields, in order: J gene, V gene, clone size, D gene, CDR3 DNA, CDR3 protein. D genes are given only for firm matches. Clone size is given for some rows only: seen once, a few or many times, or a class if the clone is expanded.

TRBJ2-7,TRBV2,.,TRBD2,TGTGCCAGCAGTGGGGGGGGAATTTACGAGCAGTACTTC,CASSGGGIYEQYF
TRBJ1-2,TRBV19,.,TRBD1,TGTGCCAGTAGTAAGGGACAGGGAGTAAGTGGCTACACCTTC,CASSKGQGVSGYTF
TRBJ2-7,TRBV10-3,.,TRBD2,TGTGCCATCAGTGAGTCTGAGAGACTAGCGGGAGACAGCTACGAGCAGTACTTC,CAISESERLAGDSYEQYF
TRBJ1-4,TRBV30,.,.,TGTGCCTTAGAACGGGGTGAAAAACTGTTTTTT,CALERGEKLFF
TRBJ1-1,TRBV19,.,.,TGTGCCAGTAGTGATGGCAACAGGATGAACACTGAAGCTTTCTTT,CASSDGNRMNTEAFF
TRBJ2-7,TRBV19,many,TRBD2,TGTGCCAGTAGCCGGAGGCTAGCGGGAGGGTTACAGGGCGAGCAGTACTTC,CASSRRLAGGLQGEQYF
TRBJ2-1,TRBV2,.,TRBD2,TGTGCCAGCACCGGGACTACCTACAATGAGCAGTTCTTC,CASTGTTYNEQFF
TRBJ2-3,TRBV30,few,TRBD2,TGTGCCTGGAGATTTCGACTAGCGGGAAAGATAGATACGCAGTATTTT,CAWRFRLAGKIDTQYF
TRBJ1-5,TRBV28,.,.,TGTGCCAGCAAGGGGGGGGATAAAGATAGCAATCAGCCCCAGCATTTT,CASKGGDKDSNQPQHF
TRBJ2-1,TRBV9,.,.,TGTGCCAGCAGCGTGGGGCTATTTGAGAATGAGCAGTTCTTC,CASSVGLFENEQFF
TRBJ1-2,TRBV28,.,TRBD1,TGTGCCAGCACCATCCTGACAGGGGGTAACTATGGCTACACCTTC,CASTILTGGNYGYTF
TRBJ1-2,TRBV28,.,.,TGTGCCAGCACCAGGGGCACCCAACACTCTTATGGCTACACCTTC,CASTRGTQHSYGYTF
TRBJ1-1,TRBV10-1,few,.,TGCGCCAGCAGTGAGTCCGGCGGGAACACTGAAGCTTTCTTT,CASSESGGNTEAFF
TRBJ1-1,TRBV20-1,.,.,TGCAGTGCTAGTGGCAGGCGGGGAGCTTTCTTT,CSASGRRGAFF
TRBJ1-3,TRBV10-3,.,.,TGTGCCATCCACGGGGCAAAAACTGGAAACACCATATATTTT,CAIHGAKTGNTIYF
TRBJ1-2,TRBV25-1,many,.,TGTGCCAGCAGTGAAAAGGCCCCGCTGGAGGGCTACACCTTC,CASSEKAPLEGYTF
TRBJ1-1,TRBV18,.,.,TGTGCCAGCTCACCAAACCCCGAGGGGGAGGGGGCTTTCTTT,CASSPNPEGEGAFF
TRBJ1-2,TRBV7-9,few,.,TGTGCCAGCAGCTTACAGGTTAACGACTATGGCTACACCTTC,CASSLQVNDYGYTF
TRBJ2-7,TRBV7-9,.,.,TGTGCCAGCAGCCGGGACTTCGAGCAGTACTTC,CASSRDFEQYF
TRBJ1-2,TRBV2,.,TRBD1,TGTGCCAGCAGCGGCACCGGACAGGGATATGGCTACACCTTC,CASSGTGQGYGYTF
TRBJ1-1,TRBV28,few,TRBD1,TGTGCCAGCAGTCCACACGACAGGGCCCCTGAAGCTTTCTTT,CASSPHDRAPEAFF
TRBJ2-7,TRBV11-2,.,TRBD2,TGTGCCAGCAGCAATCAGCGGGACTCCTACGAGCAGTACTTC,CASSNQRDSYEQYF